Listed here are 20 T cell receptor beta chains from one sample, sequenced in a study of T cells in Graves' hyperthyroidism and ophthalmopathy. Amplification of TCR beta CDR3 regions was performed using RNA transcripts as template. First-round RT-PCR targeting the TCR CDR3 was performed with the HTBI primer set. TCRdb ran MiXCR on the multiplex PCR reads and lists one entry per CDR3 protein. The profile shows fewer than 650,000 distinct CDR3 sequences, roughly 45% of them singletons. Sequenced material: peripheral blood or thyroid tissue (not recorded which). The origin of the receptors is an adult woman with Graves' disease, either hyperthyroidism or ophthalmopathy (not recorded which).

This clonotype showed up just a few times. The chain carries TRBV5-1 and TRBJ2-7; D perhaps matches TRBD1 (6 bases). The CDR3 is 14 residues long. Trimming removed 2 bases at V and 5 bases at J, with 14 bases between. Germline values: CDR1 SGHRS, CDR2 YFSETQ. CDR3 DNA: TGCGCCAGCAGCTTCGGGACACTTTTTGACGAGCAGTACTTC. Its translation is CASSFGTLFDEQYF.

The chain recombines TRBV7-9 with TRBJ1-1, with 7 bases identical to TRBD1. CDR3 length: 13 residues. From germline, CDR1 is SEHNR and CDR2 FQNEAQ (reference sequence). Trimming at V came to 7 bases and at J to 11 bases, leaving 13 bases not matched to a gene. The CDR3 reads CASTQGWDSAAFF. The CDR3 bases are TGTGCCAGCACCCAGGGGTGGGACAGTGCGGCTTTCTTT.

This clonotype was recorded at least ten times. CDR3 DNA sequence: TGCGCCAGCAGCTTGGGGCAAGGGGCGACGGGCACTGAAGCTTTCTTT. It encodes CASSLGQGATGTEAFF. The V gene is TRBV5-1, the J gene TRBJ1-1; perhaps TRBD1 as D (5 bases). Germline V lookup: CDR1 SGHRS, CDR2 YFSETQ. V was cut by 0 bases and J by 4 bases, with 16 bases left in between. CDR3 length: 16 amino acids.

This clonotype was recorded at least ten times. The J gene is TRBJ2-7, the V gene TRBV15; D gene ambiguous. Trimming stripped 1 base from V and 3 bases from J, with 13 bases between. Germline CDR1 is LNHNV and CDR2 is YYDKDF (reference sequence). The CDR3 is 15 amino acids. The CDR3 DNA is TGTGCCACCAGCAGAGGGAAGGGCCTTTTCTACGAGCAGTACTTC. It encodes CATSRGKGLFYEQYF.

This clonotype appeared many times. The CDR3: CASSGLNMPQHF. In nucleotides, the CDR3 is TGTGCCAGCAGTGGTCTGAATATGCCCCAGCATTTT. V usage is TRBV6-1 and J usage is TRBJ1-5; D uncertain. CDR1 and CDR2 (germline): MNHNS, SASEGT. CDR3 length: 12 residues. V lost 4 bases, J lost 9 bases, and 10 bases lay in between.

The CDR3 reads CSVQGTGGAGETQYF. CDR3 nucleotides: TGCAGCGTTCAAGGGACAGGGGGCGCCGGTGAGACCCAGTACTTC. The chain employs TRBV29-1 and TRBJ2-5, with 12 positions matching TRBD1. CDR1 and CDR2 from the germline V gene are SQVTM and ANQGSEA. CDR3 size: 15 residues. Trimming took 5 bases from V and 5 from J; bases not matched to a gene: 9.

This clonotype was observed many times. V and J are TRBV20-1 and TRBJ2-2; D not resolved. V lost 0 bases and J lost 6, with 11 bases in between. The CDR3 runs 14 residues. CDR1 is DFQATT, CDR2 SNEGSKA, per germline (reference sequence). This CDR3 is CSARDTDPPGELFF. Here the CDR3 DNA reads TGCAGTGCTAGAGATACCGATCCCCCCGGGGAGCTGTTTTTT.

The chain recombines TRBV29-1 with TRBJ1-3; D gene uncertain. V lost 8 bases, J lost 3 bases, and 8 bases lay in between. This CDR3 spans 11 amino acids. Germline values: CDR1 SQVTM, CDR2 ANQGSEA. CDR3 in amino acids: CSSTVGNTIYF. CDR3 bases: TGCAGCTCGACGGTTGGAAACACCATATATTTT.

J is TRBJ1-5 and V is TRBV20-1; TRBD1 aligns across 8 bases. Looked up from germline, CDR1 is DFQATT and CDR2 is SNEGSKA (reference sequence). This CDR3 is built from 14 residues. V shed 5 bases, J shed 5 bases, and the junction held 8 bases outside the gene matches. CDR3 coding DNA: TGCAGTGCTTGGGGAGGACAGGGTTATCAGCCCCAGCATTTT. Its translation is CSAWGGQGYQPQHF.

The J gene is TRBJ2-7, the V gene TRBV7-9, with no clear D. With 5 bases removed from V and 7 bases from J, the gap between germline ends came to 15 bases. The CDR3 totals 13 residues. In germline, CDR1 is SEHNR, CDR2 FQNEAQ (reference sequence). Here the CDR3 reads CASSPRTSNEQYF. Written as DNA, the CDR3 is TGTGCCAGCAGCCCCCGGACGTCCAATGAGCAGTACTTC.

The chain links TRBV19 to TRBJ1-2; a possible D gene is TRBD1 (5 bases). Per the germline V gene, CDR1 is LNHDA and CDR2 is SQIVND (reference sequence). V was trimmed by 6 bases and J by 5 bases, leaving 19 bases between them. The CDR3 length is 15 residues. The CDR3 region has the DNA TGTGCCAGTAGCATCGAGGTGTGGGGCCGGTATGGCTACACCTTC. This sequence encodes CASSIEVWGRYGYTF. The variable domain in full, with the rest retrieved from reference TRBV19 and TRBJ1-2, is DGGITQSPKYLFRKEGQNVTLSCEQNLNHDAMYWYRQDPGQGLRLIYYSQIVNDFQKGDIAEGYSVSREKKESFPLTVTSAQKNPTAFYLCASSIEVWGRYGYTFGSGTRLTVV.

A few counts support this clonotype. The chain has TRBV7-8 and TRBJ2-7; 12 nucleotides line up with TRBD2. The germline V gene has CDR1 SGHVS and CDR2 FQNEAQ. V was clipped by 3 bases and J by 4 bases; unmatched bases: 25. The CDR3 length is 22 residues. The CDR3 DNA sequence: TGTGCCAGCAGCTTCGGACCGGATCGGGTAGTGACTAGCGGGAGAAGTTTGTACGAGCAGTACTTC. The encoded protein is CASSFGPDRVVTSGRSLYEQYF.

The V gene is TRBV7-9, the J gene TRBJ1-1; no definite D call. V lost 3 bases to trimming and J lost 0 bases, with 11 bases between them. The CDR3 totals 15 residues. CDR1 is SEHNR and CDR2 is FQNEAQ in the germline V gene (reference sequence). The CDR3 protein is CASSFIGGMNTEAFF. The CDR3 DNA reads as TGTGCCAGCAGCTTCATTGGAGGGATGAACACTGAAGCTTTCTTT.

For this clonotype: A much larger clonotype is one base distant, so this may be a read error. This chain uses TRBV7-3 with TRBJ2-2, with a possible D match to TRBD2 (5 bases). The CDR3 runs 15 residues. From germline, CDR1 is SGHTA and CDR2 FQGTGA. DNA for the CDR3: TGTGCCAGCAGCTCACCGGGATACATCACCGGGGAGCTGGTTTTT. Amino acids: CASSSPGYITGELVF.

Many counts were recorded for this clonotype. CDR3 in amino acids: CASSNNRELNTEAFF. CDR3 coding DNA: TGTGCCAGCAGCAACAACCGGGAGTTGAACACTGAAGCTTTCTTT. The gene calls are TRBV7-9 and TRBJ1-1; D gene ambiguous. The V gene's germline CDR1 is SEHNR and CDR2 FQNEAQ (reference sequence). Trimming shortened V by 5 bases and J by 0 bases, and 13 bases separated the two germline ends. This CDR3 is 15 amino acids long.

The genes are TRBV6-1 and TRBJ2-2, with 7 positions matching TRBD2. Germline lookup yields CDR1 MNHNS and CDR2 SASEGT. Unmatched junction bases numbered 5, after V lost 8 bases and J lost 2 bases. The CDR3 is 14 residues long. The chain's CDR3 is CASGRGTNTGELFF. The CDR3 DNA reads TGTGCCAGCGGGAGGGGAACTAACACCGGGGAGCTGTTTTTT.

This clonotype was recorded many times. CDR3 sequence reads: CAIRARDSYEQYF. The CDR3 bases are TGTGCCATCAGGGCCCGGGACTCCTACGAGCAGTACTTC. The chain has TRBV10-3 and TRBJ2-7; maybe TRBD2 (5 bases). Trimming removed 6 bases at V and 0 bases at J, with 9 bases between. The CDR3 is 13 residues long. Germline V CDR1 and CDR2: ENHRY, SYGVKD.

CDR3 residues: CSAGRRGQETQYF. The CDR3 DNA sequence: TGCAGCGCTGGCCGCAGGGGGCAGGAGACCCAGTACTTC. The chain uses TRBV29-1 and TRBJ2-5; the match to TRBD1 covers 8 bases. V was pared by 7 bases and J by 5 bases, with 9 bases of the junction left unmatched. CDR1 is SQVTM and CDR2 is ANQGSEA in the germline V gene. The CDR3 covers 13 residues.

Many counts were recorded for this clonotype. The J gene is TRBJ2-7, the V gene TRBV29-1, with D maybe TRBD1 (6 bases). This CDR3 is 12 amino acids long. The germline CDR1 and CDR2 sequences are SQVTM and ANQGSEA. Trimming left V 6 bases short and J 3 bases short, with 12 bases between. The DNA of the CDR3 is TGCAGCGTCGGACGGACAGACTACGAGCAGTACTTC. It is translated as CSVGRTDYEQYF.

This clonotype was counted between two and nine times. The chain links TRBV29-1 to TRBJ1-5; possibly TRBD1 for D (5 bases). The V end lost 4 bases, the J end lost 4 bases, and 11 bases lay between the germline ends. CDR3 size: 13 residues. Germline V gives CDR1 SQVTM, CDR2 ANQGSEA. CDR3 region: CSVADGGNQPQHF. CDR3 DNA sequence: TGCAGCGTTGCGGACGGGGGGAATCAGCCCCAGCATTTT.